Presented here are 3 T cell receptor beta chains from one specimen sequenced in a study of beta chain features in type 1 diabetes. Every isolated RNA sample was fully reverse transcribed, so sequencing captured expressed TCRB transcripts. The repertoire was sequenced with immunoSEQ multiplex PCR; TCRdb's copy has only in-frame clones and lacks some. The sample lists 970,000 or so clones, about 17% occurring once. The sample was naive CD4+ T cells from blood. The receptors shown here come from a woman in her late teens or twenties in good health.

CDR3 bases: TGTGCCAGCAGTGACGGGGGTTCCTATGGCTACACCTTC. This gives the protein CASSDGGSYGYTF. The rearrangement joins TRBV25-1 to TRBJ1-2; TRBD1 is a possible D gene (5 bases). Germline CDR1 MGHDK, CDR2 SYGVNS. The CDR3 spans 13 residues. Trimming took off 3 bases at V and 4 bases at J, with 9 bases between the two ends.

Notes on this clone: The sample carries other DNA sequences with the same CDR3. The chain has TRBV7-9 and TRBJ2-7; D ambiguous. Trimming pared 1 base from V and 4 bases from J, leaving 8 bases between. Germline V gives CDR1 SEHNR, CDR2 FQNEAQ (reference sequence). The CDR3 has 13 residues. The CDR3 DNA follows: TGTGCCAGCAGCTTAGTAGGACCGTACGAGCAGTACTTC. This encodes CASSLVGPYEQYF.

This clone was seen a few times. The chain links TRBV6-6 to TRBJ2-5, with TRBD2 identical over 10 bases. CDR3 length: 13 amino acids. Germline V gene data show CDR1 as MNHNY and CDR2 as SVGAGI (reference sequence). V was pared by 6 bases and J by 4 bases, with 2 bases of the junction left unmatched. CDR3: CASRIAGGETQYF. Here the CDR3 DNA reads TGTGCCAGCAGAATAGCGGGGGGAGAGACCCAGTACTTC.